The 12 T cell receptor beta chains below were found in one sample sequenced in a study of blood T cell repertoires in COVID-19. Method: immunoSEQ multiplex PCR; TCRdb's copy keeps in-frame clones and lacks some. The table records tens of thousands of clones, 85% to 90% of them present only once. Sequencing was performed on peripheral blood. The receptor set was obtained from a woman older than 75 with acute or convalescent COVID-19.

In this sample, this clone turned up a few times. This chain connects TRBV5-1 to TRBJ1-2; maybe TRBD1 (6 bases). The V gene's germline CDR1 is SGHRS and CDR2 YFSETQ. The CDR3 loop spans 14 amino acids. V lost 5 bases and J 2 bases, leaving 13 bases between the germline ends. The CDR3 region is CASREGGLNYGYTF. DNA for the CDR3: TGCGCCAGCAGAGAAGGGGGTTTAAACTATGGCTACACCTTC.

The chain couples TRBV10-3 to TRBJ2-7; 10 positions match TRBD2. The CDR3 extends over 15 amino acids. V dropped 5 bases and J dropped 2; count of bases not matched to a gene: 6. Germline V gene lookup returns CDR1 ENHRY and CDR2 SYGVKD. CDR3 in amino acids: CAISKVAGGAYEQYF. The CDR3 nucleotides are TGTGCCATCAGTAAGGTAGCGGGGGGCGCCTACGAGCAGTACTTC.

The CDR3 is CASSFERSNEQFF. The CDR3 DNA sequence: TGTGCCAGCAGCTTCGAGAGATCGAATGAGCAGTTCTTC. The V gene is TRBV11-3, the J gene TRBJ2-1; no clear D gene. From germline, CDR1 is SGHNT and CDR2 YENEEA. With 3 bases removed from V and 7 bases from J, the gap between germline ends came to 10 bases. CDR3 length: 13 residues.

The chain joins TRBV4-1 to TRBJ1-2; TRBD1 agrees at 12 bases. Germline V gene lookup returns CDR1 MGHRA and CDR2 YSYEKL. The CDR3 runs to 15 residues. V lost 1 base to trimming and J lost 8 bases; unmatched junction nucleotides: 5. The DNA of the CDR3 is TGCGCCAGCAGCCAAGCGGGACAGGGGGCGAAGGGCTACACCTTC. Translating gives CASSQAGQGAKGYTF.

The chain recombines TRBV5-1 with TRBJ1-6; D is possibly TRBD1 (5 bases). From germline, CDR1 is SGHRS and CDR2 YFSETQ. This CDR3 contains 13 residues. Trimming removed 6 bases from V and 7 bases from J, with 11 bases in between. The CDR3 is CASNDSENSPLHF. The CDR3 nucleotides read TGCGCCAGCAACGACAGCGAAAATTCACCCCTCCACTTT.

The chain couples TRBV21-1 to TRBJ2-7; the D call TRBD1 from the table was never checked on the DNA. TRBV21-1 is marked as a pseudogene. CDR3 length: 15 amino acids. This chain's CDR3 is CASSMGHAHLGEQYF. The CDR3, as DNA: TGTGCCAGCAGCATGGGACACGCGCACCTGGGGGAGCAGTACTTC.

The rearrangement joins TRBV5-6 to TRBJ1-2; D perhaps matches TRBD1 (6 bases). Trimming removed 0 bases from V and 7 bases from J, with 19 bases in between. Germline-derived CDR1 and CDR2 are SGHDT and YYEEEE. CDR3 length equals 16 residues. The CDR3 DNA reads TGTGCCAGCAGCTTGGCGGGTACGGGGGGCGTTGGTGGCTACACCTTC. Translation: CASSLAGTGGVGGYTF.

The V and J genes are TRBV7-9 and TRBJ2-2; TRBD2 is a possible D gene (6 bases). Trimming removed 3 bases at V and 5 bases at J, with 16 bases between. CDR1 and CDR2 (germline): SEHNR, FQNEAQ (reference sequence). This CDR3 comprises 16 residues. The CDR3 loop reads CASSFQGSAGTGELFF. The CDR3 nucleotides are TGTGCCAGCAGCTTTCAGGGCTCGGCGGGGACCGGGGAGCTGTTTTTT.

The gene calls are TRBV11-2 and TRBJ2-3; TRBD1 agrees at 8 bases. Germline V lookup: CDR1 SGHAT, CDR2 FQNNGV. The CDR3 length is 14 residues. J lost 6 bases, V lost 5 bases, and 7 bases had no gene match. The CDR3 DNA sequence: TGTGCCAGCAGCCCCAGGACAGGGCGGGATACGCAGTATTTT. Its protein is CASSPRTGRDTQYF.

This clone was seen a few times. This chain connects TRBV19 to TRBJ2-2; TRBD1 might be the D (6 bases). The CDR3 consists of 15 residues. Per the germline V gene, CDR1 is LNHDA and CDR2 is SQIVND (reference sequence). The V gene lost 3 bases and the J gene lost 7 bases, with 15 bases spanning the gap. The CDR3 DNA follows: TGTGCCAGTAGTATCCCCAGGGGCACGGGCGGGGAGCTGTTTTTT. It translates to CASSIPRGTGGELFF.

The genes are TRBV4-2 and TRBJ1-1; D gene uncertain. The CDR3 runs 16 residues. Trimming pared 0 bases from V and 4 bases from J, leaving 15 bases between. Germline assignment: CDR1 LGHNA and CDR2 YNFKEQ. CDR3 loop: CASSQDLRAGSTEAFF. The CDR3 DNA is TGTGCCAGCAGCCAAGATCTGCGCGCCGGGAGCACTGAAGCTTTCTTT.

The CDR3 here is CASSATGGETQYF. In DNA, the CDR3 is TGTGCCAGCAGCGCCACAGGGGGGGAGACCCAGTACTTC. V and J are TRBV5-6 and TRBJ2-5; TRBD1 agrees at 8 bases. V lost 4 bases and J lost 5; bases outside the gene matches: 4. CDR3 length: 13 residues. Germline CDR1 SGHDT, CDR2 YYEEEE.